These 6 T cell receptor beta chains were sequenced from one sample in a study of cytomegalovirus exposure and HLA in healthy donors. The study ran its PCR with 60 Vbeta and 13 Jbeta primers. TCRdb's copy holds only in-frame clones and misses some; the assay was immunoSEQ multiplex PCR. The table includes 64,000 or so clones, roughly 64% detected once. The source material was PBMCs. The receptor source for this set is a man in his forties or fifties in good health and CMV-seropositive.

This chain connects TRBV6-5 to TRBJ2-7; the match to TRBD2 covers 8 bases. Germline V gives CDR1 MNHEY, CDR2 SVGAGI. The CDR3 extends over 16 amino acids. The trim removed 2 bases at V and 1 base at J, leaving 7 bases unmatched. CDR3 sequence reads: CASSYAGASGSYEQYF. The CDR3 DNA reads as TGTGCCAGCAGTTACGCGGGAGCTAGCGGGTCCTACGAGCAGTACTTC.

The chain recombines TRBV5-1 with TRBJ1-1; tentatively, D is TRBD1 (6 bases). In germline, CDR1 is SGHRS, CDR2 YFSETQ. V lost 3 bases, J lost 4 bases, and 13 bases lay in between. This CDR3 is built from 14 residues. The CDR3, as DNA: TGCGCCAGCAGCTATAGGGAAGGGGGCACTGAAGCTTTCTTT. Its protein is CASSYREGGTEAFF.

By share of the sample, this clone is medium-sized (0.01 to 0.1%). The CDR3 spells CASSKGEKEAFF. CDR3 nucleotide sequence: TGTGCCAGCAGCAAGGGAGAAAAAGAGGCTTTCTTT. The chain employs TRBV6-5 and TRBJ1-1; unclear D gene. Germline V lookup: CDR1 MNHEY, CDR2 SVGAGI. This CDR3 spans 12 amino acids. V lost 6 bases and J 11 bases, leaving 16 bases between the germline ends.

This clone occurred a few times. This rearrangement joins TRBV13 to TRBJ1-1; the D gene is possibly TRBD1 (6 bases). Trimming left V 2 bases short and J 7 bases short, with 14 bases between. Germline lookup yields CDR1 PRHDT and CDR2 FYEKMQ (reference sequence). The CDR3 is 14 amino acids. CDR3: CASSLSGTKIEAFF. CDR3 bases: TGTGCCAGCAGCTTATCCGGGACAAAAATTGAAGCTTTCTTT.

This clone was seen a handful of times. This chain joins TRBV29-1 and TRBJ2-7; TRBD2 agrees at 7 bases. The germline gives CDR1 SQVTM, CDR2 ANQGSEA. CDR3 length: 14 residues. With V trimmed by 4 bases and J by 9 bases, 15 bases remained unmatched. CDR3 sequence: CSVVFVTGGIGQYF. CDR3 sequence (DNA): TGCAGCGTTGTTTTCGTGACGGGGGGTATAGGGCAGTACTTC.

The V call is TRBV5-4, the J call TRBJ1-1, with 8 bases fitting TRBD1. CDR1 SGHNT and CDR2 YYREEE come from the germline V gene (reference sequence). V shed 4 bases and J 1 base; nucleotides not matched to a gene: 3. The CDR3 is made up of 14 amino acids. The CDR3: CASSKGQANTEAFF. DNA of the CDR3: TGTGCCAGCAGCAAGGGACAGGCGAACACTGAAGCTTTCTTT. The full variable domain, with the rest looked up from reference TRBV5-4 and TRBJ1-1, is ETGVTQSPTHLIKTRGQQVTLRCSSQSGHNTVSWYQQALGQGPQFIFQYYREEENGRGNFPPRFSGLQFPNYSSELNVNALELDDSALYLCASSKGQANTEAFFGQGTRLTVV.